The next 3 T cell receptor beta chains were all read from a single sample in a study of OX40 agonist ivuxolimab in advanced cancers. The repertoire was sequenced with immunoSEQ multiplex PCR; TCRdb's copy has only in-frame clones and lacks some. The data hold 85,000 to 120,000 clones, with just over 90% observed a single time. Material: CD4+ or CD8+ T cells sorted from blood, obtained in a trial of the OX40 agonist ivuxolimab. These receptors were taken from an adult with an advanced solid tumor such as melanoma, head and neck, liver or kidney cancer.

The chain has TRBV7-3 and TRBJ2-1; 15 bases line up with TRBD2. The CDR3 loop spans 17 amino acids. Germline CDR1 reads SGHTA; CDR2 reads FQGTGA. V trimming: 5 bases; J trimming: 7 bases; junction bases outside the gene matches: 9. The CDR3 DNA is TGTGCCAGCAGCCTGTGGACTAGCGGGGGGGCTGGTAATGAGCAGTTCTTC. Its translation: CASSLWTSGGAGNEQFF. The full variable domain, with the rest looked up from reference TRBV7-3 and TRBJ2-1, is GAGVSQTPSNKVTEKGKYVELRCDPISGHTALYWYRQSLGQGPEFLIYFQGTGAADDSGLPNDRFFAVRPEGSVSTLKIQRTERGDSAVYLCASSLWTSGGAGNEQFFGPGTRLTVL.

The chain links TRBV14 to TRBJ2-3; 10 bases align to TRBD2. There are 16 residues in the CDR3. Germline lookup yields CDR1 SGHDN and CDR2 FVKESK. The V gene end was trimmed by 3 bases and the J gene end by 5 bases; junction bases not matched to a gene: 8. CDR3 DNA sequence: TGTGCCAGCAGCCATAAAGGTAGCGGGGGGCGAGATACGCAGTATTTT. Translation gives CASSHKGSGGRDTQYF.

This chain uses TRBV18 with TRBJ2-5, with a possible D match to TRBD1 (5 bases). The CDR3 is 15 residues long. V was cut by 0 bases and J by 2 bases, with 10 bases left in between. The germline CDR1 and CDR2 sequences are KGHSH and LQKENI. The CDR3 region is CASSPPFRAQETQYF. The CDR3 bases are TGTGCCAGCTCACCACCGTTCAGGGCACAAGAGACCCAGTACTTC.